This T cell receptor (beta chain) derives from a study of cytomegalovirus exposure and HLA in healthy donors. Concerning this clone: Antigen unknown.

PCR involved 60 Vbeta and 13 Jbeta primers. Here immunoSEQ multiplex PCR was the method, and the copy in TCRdb shows in-frame clones only, minus some. The sample carries 150,000 to 200,000 clones, roughly 84% recorded once. Germline assignment: CDR1 SNHLY and CDR2 FYNNEI. The V end was cut by 4 bases, the J end by 4 bases, with 14 bases between. There are 15 residues in the CDR3. Study results and caveats: The majority of TCR sequences were rare, yet some public TCRs appeared in many donors. CMV serostatus was the sole immune exposure information available. Data from an earlier analysis indicated that most TCR beta V segments were productive either about 87% or about 30% of the time.

The sequence derives from a man aged 18-30 years in good health and CMV-seropositive. The specimen was PBMCs. This chain links TRBV2 with TRBJ2-1; a weak D match, TRBD2 (5 bases). The CDR3 DNA is TGTGCCAGCAGTGCCTCTACTACGGGGTACAATGAGCAGTTCTTC. This codes for CASSASTTGYNEQFF.